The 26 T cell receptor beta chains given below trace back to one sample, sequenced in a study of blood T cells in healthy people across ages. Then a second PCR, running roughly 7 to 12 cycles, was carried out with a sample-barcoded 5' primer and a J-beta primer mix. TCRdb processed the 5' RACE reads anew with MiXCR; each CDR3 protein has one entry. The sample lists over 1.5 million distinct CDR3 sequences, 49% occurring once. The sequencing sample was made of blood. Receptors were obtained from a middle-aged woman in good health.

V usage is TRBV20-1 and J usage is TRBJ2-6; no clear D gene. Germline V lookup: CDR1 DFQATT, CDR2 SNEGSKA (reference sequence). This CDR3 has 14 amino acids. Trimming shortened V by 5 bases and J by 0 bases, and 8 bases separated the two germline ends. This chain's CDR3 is CSAQSDSGANVLTF. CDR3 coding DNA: TGCAGTGCTCAGTCCGACTCTGGGGCCAACGTCCTGACTTTC.

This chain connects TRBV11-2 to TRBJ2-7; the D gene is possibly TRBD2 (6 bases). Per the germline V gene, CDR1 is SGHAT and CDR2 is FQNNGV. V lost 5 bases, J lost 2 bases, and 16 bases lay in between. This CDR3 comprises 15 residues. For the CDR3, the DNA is TGTGCCAGCAGCCAATCCACCGGGAGCACCTACGAGCAGTACTTC. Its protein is CASSQSTGSTYEQYF.

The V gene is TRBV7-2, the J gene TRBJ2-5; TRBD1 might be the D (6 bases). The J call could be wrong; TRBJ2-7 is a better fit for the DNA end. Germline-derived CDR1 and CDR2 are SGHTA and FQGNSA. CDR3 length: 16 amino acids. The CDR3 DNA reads TGTGCCAGCAGCTTAAAGGGGGTAATGATGGTCTACGAGCAGTACTTC. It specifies CASSLKGVMMVYEQYF.

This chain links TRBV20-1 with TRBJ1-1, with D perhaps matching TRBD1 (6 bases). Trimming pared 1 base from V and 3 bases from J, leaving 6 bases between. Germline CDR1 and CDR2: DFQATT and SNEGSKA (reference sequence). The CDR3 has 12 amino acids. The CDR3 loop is CSARAGDTEAFF. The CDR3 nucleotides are TGCAGTGCTAGAGCAGGGGACACTGAAGCTTTCTTT.

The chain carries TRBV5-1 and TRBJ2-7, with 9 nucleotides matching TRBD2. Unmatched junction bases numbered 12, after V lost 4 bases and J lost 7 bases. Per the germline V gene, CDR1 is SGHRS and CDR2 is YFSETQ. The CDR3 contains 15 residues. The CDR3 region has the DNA TGCGCCAGCAGCCCGGCGGGGGGGGACTCCCATGAGCAGTACTTC. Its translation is CASSPAGGDSHEQYF.

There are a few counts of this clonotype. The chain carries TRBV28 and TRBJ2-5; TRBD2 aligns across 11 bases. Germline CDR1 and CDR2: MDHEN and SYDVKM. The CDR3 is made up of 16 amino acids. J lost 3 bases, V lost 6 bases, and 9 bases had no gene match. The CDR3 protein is CASSQTSGGMKETQYF. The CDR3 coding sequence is TGTGCCAGCAGCCAAACTAGCGGGGGCATGAAAGAGACCCAGTACTTC.

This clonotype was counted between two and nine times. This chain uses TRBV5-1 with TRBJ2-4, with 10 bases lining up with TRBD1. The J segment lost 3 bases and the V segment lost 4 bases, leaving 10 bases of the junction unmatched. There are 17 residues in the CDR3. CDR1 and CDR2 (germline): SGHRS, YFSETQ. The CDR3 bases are TGCGCCAGCAGCGTGACGGGGACAGGGGTAGACAAAAACATTCAGTACTTC. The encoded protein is CASSVTGTGVDKNIQYF.

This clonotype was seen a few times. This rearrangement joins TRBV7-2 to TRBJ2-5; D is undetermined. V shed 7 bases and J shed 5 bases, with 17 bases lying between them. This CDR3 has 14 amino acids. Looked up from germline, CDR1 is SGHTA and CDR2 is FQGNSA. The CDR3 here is CASTLSQVRETQYF. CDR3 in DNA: TGTGCCAGCACACTCTCCCAGGTTCGGGAGACCCAGTACTTC.

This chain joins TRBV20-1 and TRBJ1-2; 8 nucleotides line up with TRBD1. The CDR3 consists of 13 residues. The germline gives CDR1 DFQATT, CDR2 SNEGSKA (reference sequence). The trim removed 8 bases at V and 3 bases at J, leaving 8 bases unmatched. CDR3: CSPRTGRYYGYTF. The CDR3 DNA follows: TGCAGTCCGAGGACAGGGAGGTACTATGGCTACACCTTC.

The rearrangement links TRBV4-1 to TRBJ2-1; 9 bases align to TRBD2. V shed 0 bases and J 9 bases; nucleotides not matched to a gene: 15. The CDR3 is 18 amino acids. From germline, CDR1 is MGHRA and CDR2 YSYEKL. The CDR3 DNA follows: TGCGCCAGCAGCCAAGAAGGCGGGGGGGCCTCCCAGAAATCTGAGCAGTTCTTC. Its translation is CASSQEGGGASQKSEQFF.

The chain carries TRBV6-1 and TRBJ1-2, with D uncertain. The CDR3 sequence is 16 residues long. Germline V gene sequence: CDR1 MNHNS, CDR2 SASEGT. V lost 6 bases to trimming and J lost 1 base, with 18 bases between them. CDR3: CASSSSDRGYNYGYTF. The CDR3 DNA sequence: TGTGCCAGCAGCTCATCGGACCGCGGATATAACTATGGCTACACCTTC.

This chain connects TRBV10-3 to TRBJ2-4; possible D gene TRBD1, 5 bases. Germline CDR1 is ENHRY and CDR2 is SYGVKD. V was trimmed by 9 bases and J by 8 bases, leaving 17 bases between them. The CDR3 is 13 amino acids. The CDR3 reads CAMGQGLTDIQYF. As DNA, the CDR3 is TGTGCCATGGGGCAGGGATTGACGGACATTCAGTACTTC.

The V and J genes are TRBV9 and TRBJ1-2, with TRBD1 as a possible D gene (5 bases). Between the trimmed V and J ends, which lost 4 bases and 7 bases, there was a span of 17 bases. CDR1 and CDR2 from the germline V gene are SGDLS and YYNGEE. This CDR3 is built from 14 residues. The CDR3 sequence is CASSPNEGLGGYTF. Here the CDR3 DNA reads TGTGCCAGCAGCCCAAATGAGGGGCTTGGTGGCTACACCTTC.

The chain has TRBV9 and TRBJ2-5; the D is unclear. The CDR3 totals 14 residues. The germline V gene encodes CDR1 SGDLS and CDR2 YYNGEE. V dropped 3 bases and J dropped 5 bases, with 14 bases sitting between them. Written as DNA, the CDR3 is TGTGCCAGCAGCGCAACGGGTCCGAAGGAGACCCAGTACTTC. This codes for CASSATGPKETQYF. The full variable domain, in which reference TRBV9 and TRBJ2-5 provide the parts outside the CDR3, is DSGVTQTPKHLITATGQRVTLRCSPRSGDLSVYWYQQSLDQGLQFLIQYYNGEERAKGNILERFSAQQFPDLHSELNLSSLELGDSALYFCASSATGPKETQYFGPGTRLLVL.

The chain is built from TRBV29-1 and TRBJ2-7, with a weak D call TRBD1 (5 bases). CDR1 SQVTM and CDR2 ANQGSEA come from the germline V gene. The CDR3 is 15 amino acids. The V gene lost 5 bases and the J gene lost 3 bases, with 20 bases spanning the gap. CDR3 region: CSVIPQGASRYEQYF. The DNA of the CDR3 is TGCAGCGTTATTCCTCAGGGTGCTTCCCGCTACGAGCAGTACTTC.

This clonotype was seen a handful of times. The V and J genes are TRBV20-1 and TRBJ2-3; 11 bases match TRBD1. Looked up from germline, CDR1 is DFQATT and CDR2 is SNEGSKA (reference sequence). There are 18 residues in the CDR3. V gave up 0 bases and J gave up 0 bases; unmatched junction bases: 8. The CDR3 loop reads CSARDNGDRGFSTDTQYF. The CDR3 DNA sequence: TGCAGTGCTAGAGATAACGGGGACAGGGGGTTCAGCACAGATACGCAGTATTTT.

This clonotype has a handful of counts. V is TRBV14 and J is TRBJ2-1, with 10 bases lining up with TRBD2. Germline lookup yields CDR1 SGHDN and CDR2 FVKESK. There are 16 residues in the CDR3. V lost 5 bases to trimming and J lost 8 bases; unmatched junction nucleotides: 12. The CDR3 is CASSKRSGGAVYEQFF. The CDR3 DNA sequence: TGTGCCAGCAGCAAAAGAAGCGGGGGGGCCGTATATGAGCAGTTCTTC.

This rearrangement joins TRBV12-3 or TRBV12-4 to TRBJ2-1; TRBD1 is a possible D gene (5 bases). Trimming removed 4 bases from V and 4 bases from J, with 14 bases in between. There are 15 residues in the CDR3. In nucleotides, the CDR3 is TGTGCCAGCAGTTCGAGACAGAAGGGTTACAATGAGCAGTTCTTC. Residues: CASSSRQKGYNEQFF.

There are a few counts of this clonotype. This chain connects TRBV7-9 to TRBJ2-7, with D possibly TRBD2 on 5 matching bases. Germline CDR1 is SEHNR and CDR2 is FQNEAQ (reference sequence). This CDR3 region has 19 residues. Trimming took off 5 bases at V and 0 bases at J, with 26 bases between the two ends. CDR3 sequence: CASSPRSLSSSRLSYEQYF. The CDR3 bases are TGTGCCAGCAGCCCACGGAGCCTAAGCTCTAGCCGTCTCTCCTACGAGCAGTACTTC. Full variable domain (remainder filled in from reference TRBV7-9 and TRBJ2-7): DTGVSQNPRHKITKRGQNVTFRCDPISEHNRLYWYRQTLGQGPEFLTYFQNEAQLEKSRLLSDRFSAERPKGSFSTLEIQRTEQGDSAMYLCASSPRSLSSSRLSYEQYFGPGTRLTVT.

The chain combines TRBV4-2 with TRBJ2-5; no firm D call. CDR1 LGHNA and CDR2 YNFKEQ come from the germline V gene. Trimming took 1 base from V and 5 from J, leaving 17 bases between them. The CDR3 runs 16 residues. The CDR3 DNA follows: TGTGCCAGCAGCCAAGGGCTAGTAGGGTTGCGGGAGACCCAGTACTTC. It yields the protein CASSQGLVGLRETQYF.

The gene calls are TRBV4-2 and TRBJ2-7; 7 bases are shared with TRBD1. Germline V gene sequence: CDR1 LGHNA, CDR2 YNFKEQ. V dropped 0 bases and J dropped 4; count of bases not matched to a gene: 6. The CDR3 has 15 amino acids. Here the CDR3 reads CASSQDRTGGYEQYF. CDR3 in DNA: TGTGCCAGCAGCCAAGATAGGACAGGAGGTTACGAGCAGTACTTC.

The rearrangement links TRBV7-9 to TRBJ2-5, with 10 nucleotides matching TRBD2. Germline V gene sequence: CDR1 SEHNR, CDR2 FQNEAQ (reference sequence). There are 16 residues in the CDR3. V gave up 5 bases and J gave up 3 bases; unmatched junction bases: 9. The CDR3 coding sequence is TGTGCCAGCAGCAAACAGAGCGGGGGGGCGAAAGAGACCCAGTACTTC. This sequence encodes CASSKQSGGAKETQYF. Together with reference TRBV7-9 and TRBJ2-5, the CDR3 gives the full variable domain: DTGVSQNPRHKITKRGQNVTFRCDPISEHNRLYWYRQTLGQGPEFLTYFQNEAQLEKSRLLSDRFSAERPKGSFSTLEIQRTEQGDSAMYLCASSKQSGGAKETQYFGPGTRLLVL.

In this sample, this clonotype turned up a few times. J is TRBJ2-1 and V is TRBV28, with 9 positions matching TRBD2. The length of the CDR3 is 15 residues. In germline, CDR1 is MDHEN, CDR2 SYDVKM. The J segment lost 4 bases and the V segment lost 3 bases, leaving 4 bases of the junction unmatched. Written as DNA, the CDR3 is TGTGCCAGCAGTTTCCGCGGGGGGGATTACAATGAGCAGTTCTTC. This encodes CASSFRGGDYNEQFF.

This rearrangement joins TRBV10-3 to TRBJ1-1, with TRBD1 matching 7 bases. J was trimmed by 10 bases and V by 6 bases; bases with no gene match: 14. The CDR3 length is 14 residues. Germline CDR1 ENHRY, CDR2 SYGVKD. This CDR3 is CAIRASTGAFGAFF. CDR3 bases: TGTGCCATCAGGGCGTCCACAGGGGCCTTTGGAGCTTTCTTT.

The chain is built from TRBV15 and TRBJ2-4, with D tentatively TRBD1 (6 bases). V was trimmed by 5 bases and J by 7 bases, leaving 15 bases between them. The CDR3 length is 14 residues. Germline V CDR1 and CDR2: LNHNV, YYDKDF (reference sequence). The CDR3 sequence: CATSQQGEGNIQYF. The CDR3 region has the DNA TGTGCCACCAGCCAACAGGGTGAGGGGAACATTCAGTACTTC.

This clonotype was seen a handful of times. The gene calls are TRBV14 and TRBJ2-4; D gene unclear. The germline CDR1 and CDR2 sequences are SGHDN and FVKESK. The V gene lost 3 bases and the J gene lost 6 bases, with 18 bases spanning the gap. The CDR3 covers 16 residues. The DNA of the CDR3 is TGTGCCAGCAGCCAGTGGAGTGTTAAGGAATTAAACATTCAGTACTTC. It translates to CASSQWSVKELNIQYF.